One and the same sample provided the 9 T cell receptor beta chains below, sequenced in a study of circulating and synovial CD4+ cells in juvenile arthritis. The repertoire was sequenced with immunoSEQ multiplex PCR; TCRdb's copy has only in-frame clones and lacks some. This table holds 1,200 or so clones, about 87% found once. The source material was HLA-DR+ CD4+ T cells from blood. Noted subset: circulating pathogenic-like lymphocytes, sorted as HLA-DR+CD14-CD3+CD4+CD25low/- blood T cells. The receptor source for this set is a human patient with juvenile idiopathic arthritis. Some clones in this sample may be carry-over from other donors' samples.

The CDR3 loop is CASGHRTYEQYF. The DNA of the CDR3 is TGTGCCAGCGGGCATAGAACCTACGAGCAGTACTTC. This chain connects TRBV27 to TRBJ2-7; D gene unclear. This CDR3 is 12 amino acids long. CDR1 is MNHEY, CDR2 SMNVEV, per germline (reference sequence). Trimming took 8 bases from V and 2 from J, leaving 10 bases between them.

CDR3 sequence reads: CASSLPGQTYEQYF. The DNA of the CDR3 is TGCGCCAGCAGCCTACCGGGACAGACCTACGAGCAGTACTTC. The genes are TRBV5-1 and TRBJ2-7; the match to TRBD1 covers 7 bases. The CDR3 spans 14 residues. J was trimmed by 2 bases and V by 4 bases; bases with no gene match: 6. CDR1 and CDR2 (germline): SGHRS, YFSETQ. Variable domain in full (rest from reference TRBV5-1 and TRBJ2-7): KAGVTQTPRYLIKTRGQQVTLSCSPISGHRSVSWYQQTPGQGLQFLFEYFSETQRNKGNFPGRFSGRQFSNSRSEMNVSTLELGDSALYLCASSLPGQTYEQYFGPGTRLTVT.

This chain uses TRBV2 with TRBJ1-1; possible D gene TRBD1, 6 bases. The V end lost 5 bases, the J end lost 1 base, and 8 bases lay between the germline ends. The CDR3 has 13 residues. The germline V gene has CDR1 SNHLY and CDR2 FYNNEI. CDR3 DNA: TGTGCCAGCAGTACACAGGGGAACACTGAAGCTTTCTTT. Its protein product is CASSTQGNTEAFF.

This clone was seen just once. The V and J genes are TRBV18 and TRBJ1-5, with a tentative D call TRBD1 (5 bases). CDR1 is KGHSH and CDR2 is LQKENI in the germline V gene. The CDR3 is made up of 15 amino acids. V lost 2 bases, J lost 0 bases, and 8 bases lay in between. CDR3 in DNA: TGTGCCAGCTCACCAGGGACTCCTAGCAATCAGCCCCAGCATTTT. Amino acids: CASSPGTPSNQPQHF.

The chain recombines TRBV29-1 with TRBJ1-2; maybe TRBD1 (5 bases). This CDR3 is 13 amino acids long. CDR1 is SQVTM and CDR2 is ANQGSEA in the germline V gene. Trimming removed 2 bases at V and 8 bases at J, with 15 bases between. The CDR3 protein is CSVESGGAGGYTF. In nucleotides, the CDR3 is TGCAGCGTTGAATCAGGTGGGGCGGGAGGCTACACCTTC. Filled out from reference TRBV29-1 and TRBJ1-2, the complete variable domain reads SAVISQKPSRDICQRGTSLTIQCQVDSQVTMMFWYRQQPGQSLTLIATANQGSEATYESGFVIDKFPISRPNLTFSTLTVSNMSPEDSSIYLCSVESGGAGGYTFGSGTRLTVV.

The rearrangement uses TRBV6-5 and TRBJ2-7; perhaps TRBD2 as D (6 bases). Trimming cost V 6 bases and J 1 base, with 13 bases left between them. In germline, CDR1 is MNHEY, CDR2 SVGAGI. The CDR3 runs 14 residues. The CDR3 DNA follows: TGTGCCAGCAGCCCCCGGGGGTATTCCTACGAGCAGTACTTC. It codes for CASSPRGYSYEQYF.

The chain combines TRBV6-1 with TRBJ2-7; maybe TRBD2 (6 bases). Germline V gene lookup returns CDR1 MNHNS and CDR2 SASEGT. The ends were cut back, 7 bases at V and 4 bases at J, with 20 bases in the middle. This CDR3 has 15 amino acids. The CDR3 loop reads CASKPLGTAKYEQYF. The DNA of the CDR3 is TGTGCCAGCAAGCCGTTAGGGACTGCTAAATACGAGCAGTACTTC.

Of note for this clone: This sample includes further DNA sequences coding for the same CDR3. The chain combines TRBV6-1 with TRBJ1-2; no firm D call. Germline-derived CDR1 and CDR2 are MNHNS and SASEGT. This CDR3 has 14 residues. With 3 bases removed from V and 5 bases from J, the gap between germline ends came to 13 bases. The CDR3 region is CASSDTAGPYGYTF. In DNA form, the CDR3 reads TGTGCCAGCAGTGACACTGCTGGTCCATATGGCTACACCTTC.

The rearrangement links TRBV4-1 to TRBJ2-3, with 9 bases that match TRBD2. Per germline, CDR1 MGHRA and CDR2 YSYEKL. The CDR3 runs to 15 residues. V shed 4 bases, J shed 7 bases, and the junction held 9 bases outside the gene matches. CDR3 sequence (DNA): TGCGCCAGCAGCCTGCAGCGGGAGGCCACTTATACGCAGTATTTT. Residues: CASSLQREATYTQYF.